This paragraph reports one TCR beta chain. Its specific antigen is unknown. No clone much larger than this one lies a single base away; base qualities are absent. These data originate in a study of blood T cell repertoires in COVID-19 (dated by TCRdb to about 2020). At the level of the whole study: Samples from collaborators originated in the United States, Italy and Spain and spanned both the acute and convalescent phases of COVID-19. The material from the prospective study consisted of cDNA or gDNA derived from T cells, B-cell-depleted T cells, or PBMCs. Subjects who had been exposed to COVID-19, were actively infected with it, or had recovered from it provided the deeply sampled blood TCRbeta repertoires that made up the dataset. A freely available public database, intended as a resource for researchers studying the immune response to SARS-CoV-2, is where the repertoires were released. The samples were drawn from the first 160 participants of the ongoing ImmuneRACE study and from 1,200 or so subjects provided by 6 global collaborators. Sample metadata almost always included a de-identified subject ID, COVID-19 status, age in years and sex. Where HLA class I and class II types were available, the types were taken from metadata supplied by the sample provider, not from assay-based typing. Here is what the overall study found, with its caveats: The amount of clinical and demographic metadata varied by source and participant and was provided uncurated.

Enrolling through a virtual design, the prospective study's participants ranged in age from roughly 18 to 90 years and lived across roughly 23 United States geographic areas. In the prospective study, cohorts were assigned on the basis of participant-reported clinical history obtained from a screening survey and a study questionnaire. Recovered participants in ImmuneRACE Cohort 3 were defined as having two consecutive negative NP/OP PCR tests, clearance from a healthcare professional, or resolution of symptoms. Each participant in the prospective study had whole blood, serum and a nasopharyngeal or oropharyngeal swab collected by mobile phlebotomists. Prospective study participants could optionally give additional blood draws and questionnaires over an approximately 2-month period. Before DNA extraction, prospective study blood samples were shipped either frozen or at room temperature. The immunoSEQ Assay, a bias-controlled multiplex PCR, was used to amplify TCRbeta CDR3 regions from genomic DNA. In the source study's methods: Within the assay, amplification of reference gene primers was used to estimate how many nucleated cells each sample contained. To quantify the absolute abundance of each unique TCRbeta CDR3 rearrangement, sequence reads were collapsed and filtered. For each sample, productive Simpson clonality was calculated as the square root of Simpson's diversity index over productive rearrangements. TCRdb limited this immuneACCESS table to in-frame rearrangements with V and J called. A share of clones is missing; checked studies link under half to unresolved V genes, and the rest is unexplained. Clone size and the V and J calls come from that table; the DNA yielded D and trimming. Within this sample are 85,000 to 130,000 clones, with approximately 86% of them counted one time only. The ten biggest clones cover roughly 3% of the sample.

Cut back by 6 bases and 7 bases, the V and J ends lie 8 bases apart. CDR1 is given as MNHEY and CDR2 as SVGAGI, both from the germline V gene. Inclusive of the bounding cysteine and phenylalanine, the CDR3 is 11 residues long. Left in the record is the CDR3 DNA by itself, 33 bases read in frame from the first base. The receptor was derived from a woman aged 45 to 65 who had recovered from COVID-19. The V and J segments used are TRBV6-5 and TRBJ2-3, with TRBD2 tentatively as D gene (5 bases match). Material for sequencing was PBMCs or T cells enriched from blood (not recorded which). Here the CDR3 is given as CASSSGYTQYF. The sequenced DNA is TGTGCCAGCAGCAGCGGATATACGCAGTATTTT.